This T cell receptor (beta chain) was retrieved from a study of identical twins. This clonotype was observed a few times. The length of the CDR3 is 14 residues. In germline, CDR1 is SGHTA, CDR2 FQGNSA. The V end was cut by 3 bases, the J end by 0 bases, with 9 bases between. TCRdb re-called the 5' RACE reads through MiXCR, storing one row per CDR3 protein. This sample yields roughly 470,000 distinct CDR3 sequences, of which over 11% are seen a single time; more than 0.8% belongs to the top ten. The sample was also reused in another study, on yellow fever vaccine responses in identical twins.

The receptor's source is a woman younger than 35 in good health. The V call is TRBV7-2, the J call TRBJ2-7; TRBD1 might be the D (5 bases). Sequenced input: CD4+ T cells sorted from blood. Written as DNA, the CDR3 is TGTGCCAGCAGCTTCGACAGTCGCTCCTACGAGCAGTACTTC. As protein: CASSFDSRSYEQYF. The full variable domain, with the rest looked up from reference TRBV7-2 and TRBJ2-7, is GAGVSQSPSNKVTEKGKDVELRCDPISGHTALYWYRQSLGQGLEFLIYFQGNSAPDKSGLPSDRFSAERTGGSVSTLTIQRTQQEDSAVYLCASSFDSRSYEQYFGPGTRLTVT.